Given below is one TCR beta chain in context. The length of the CDR3 is 16 residues. This entry comes from a study of monozygotic twins with inflammatory bowel disease. No DNA is given; TCRdb re-called the 5' RACE reads and lists each CDR3 protein once. This sample's table has fewer than 450,000 distinct CDR3 sequences. Sequenced: blood. The clonotype comes from a human donor with ulcerative colitis or Crohn's disease, or a healthy co-twin of an affected twin (not recorded which). The V gene is TRBV12-3 or TRBV12-4, the J gene TRBJ2-3; as DNA is missing, the TRBD2 call by TCRdb cannot be tested. Here the CDR3 reads CASRNPQGASTDTQYF.